These T cell receptor beta chains were read from a single sample in a study of shared clonotypes between healthy human individuals. The method was immunoSEQ multiplex PCR; TCRdb's version includes in-frame clones alone and lacks a portion of them. The sample holds about 580,000 clones, 95% to 98% seen once. The sample consisted of naive CD8+ T cells sorted from blood. The receptors derive from a young man in good health. Both conserved end residues are part of each CDR3. D genes are given only for firm matches. The size field is filled for only some rows; it gives once, few, many or a size class.

V	size	D	J	DNA	CDR3
TRBV7-9	once	TRBD1	TRBJ2-2	TGTGCCAGCAGCTTAGGCTCAGGGGGCGGCGGGGAGCTGTTTTTT	CASSLGSGGGGELFF
TRBV4-3	NA	TRBD2	TRBJ2-1	TGCGCCAGCAGCCAAGACATGACGGCCAGCGGGAGAGTAAATGAGCAGTTCTTC	CASSQDMTASGRVNEQFF
TRBV18	once	TRBD1	TRBJ2-7	TGTGCCAGCTCAGAGACAGGGAAATCCTACGAGCAGTACTTC	CASSETGKSYEQYF
TRBV27	NA	NA	TRBJ2-7	TGTGCCAGCAGTTTATTTGCTAGCGCCTACGAGCAGTACTTC	CASSLFASAYEQYF
TRBV15	once	NA	TRBJ2-7	TGTGCCACCAGCAGACCTCCACTCTACGAGCAGTACTTC	CATSRPPLYEQYF
TRBV15	NA	TRBD1	TRBJ2-7	TGTGCCACCAGCAGCGTGGACAGGGGGCGCGAGCAGTACTTC	CATSSVDRGREQYF
TRBV11-2	NA	TRBD1	TRBJ1-1	TGTGCCAGCAGTCACGGACAGGGGCCCACTGAAGCTTTCTTT	CASSHGQGPTEAFF
TRBV2	NA	NA	TRBJ2-6	TGTGCCAGCAGTGTCTATGACTCTGGGGCCAACGTCCTGACTTTC	CASSVYDSGANVLTF
TRBV11-2	NA	TRBD2	TRBJ2-2	TGTGCCAGCAGCTCCGGGACTAGCGCCACCGGGGAGCTGTTTTTT	CASSSGTSATGELFF
TRBV7-9	NA	NA	TRBJ2-1	TGTGCCAGCAGCTTAGTTTCCGAGCCCCCATACAATGAGCAGTTCTTC	CASSLVSEPPYNEQFF
TRBV6-5	once	TRBD2	TRBJ2-7	TGTTCGTCCTGGACTAGCGGTTCCTACGAGCAGTACTTC	CSSWTSGSYEQYF
TRBV27	NA	NA	TRBJ2-3	TGTGCCAGCAGTTTAACGGAGAACACAGATACGCAGTATTTT	CASSLTENTDTQYF
TRBV9	NA	NA	TRBJ2-5	TGTGCCAGCAGCACTCCCCTGACCCCAGAGACCCAGTACTTC	CASSTPLTPETQYF
TRBV7-9	NA	TRBD2	TRBJ2-1	TGTGCCAGCAGCTGGAGGACTAGCGGATCCGAGGATGAGCAGTTCTTC	CASSWRTSGSEDEQFF
TRBV29-1	NA	NA	TRBJ2-1	TGCAGCGTTGACCAGCCGAGCTCCTACAATGAGCAGTTCTTC	CSVDQPSSYNEQFF
TRBV7-2	NA	NA	TRBJ2-1	TGTGCCAGCAGTAGCGTATCCTACAATGAGCAGTTCTTC	CASSSVSYNEQFF
TRBV14	NA	TRBD2	TRBJ2-1	TGTGCCAGCAGCCAACTAGCGGGAGGTGCTAATGAGCAGTTCTTC	CASSQLAGGANEQFF
TRBV27	NA	NA	TRBJ2-1	TGTGCCAGCAGTTTAGATGCGGGTGGGTACAATGAGCAGTTCTTC	CASSLDAGGYNEQFF
TRBV5-1	NA	NA	TRBJ2-7	TGCGCCAGCAGCTTGGGGGGGAGCGGCGAGCAGTACTTC	CASSLGGSGEQYF
TRBV5-5	NA	NA	TRBJ2-5	TGTGCCAGCAGCCCAATGGGGGAAGAGACCCAGTACTTC	CASSPMGEETQYF
TRBV29-1	NA	NA	TRBJ1-1	TGCAGCGTTGAGTTCTACAGAGAAGCTTTCTTT	CSVEFYREAFF
TRBV6-6	NA	NA	TRBJ1-1	TGTGCCAGCAGTTACTCGAACACTGAAGCTTTCTTT	CASSYSNTEAFF
TRBV11-2	NA	TRBD1	TRBJ1-5	TGTGCCAGCAGCCCTTGGGCCGGGACAGGGGATCAGCCCCAGCATTTT	CASSPWAGTGDQPQHF
TRBV4-3	NA	TRBD1	TRBJ2-7	TGCGCCAGCAGCCCAGGGACAGGGGCCTACGAGCAGTACTTC	CASSPGTGAYEQYF
TRBV7-8	NA	NA	TRBJ2-7	TGTGCCAGCAGCTTAGCAGGGGCCTACTACTACGAGCAGTACTTC	CASSLAGAYYYEQYF
TRBV11-1	NA	NA	TRBJ2-2	TGTGCCAGCAGCCTAGGGTTCGCCGGGGAGCTGTTTTTT	CASSLGFAGELFF
TRBV7-9	NA	TRBD1	TRBJ1-2	TGTGCCAGCAGCTCCATCGGGACAGAATGGAACTATGGCTACACCTTC	CASSSIGTEWNYGYTF
TRBV29-1	few	TRBD1	TRBJ2-2	TGCAGCGTTATGCGACAGGGGGCATACACCGGGGAGCTGTTTTTT	CSVMRQGAYTGELFF
TRBV27	once	NA	TRBJ2-3	TGTGCCAGCAGTTTGGTGGGCACAGATACGCAGTATTTT	CASSLVGTDTQYF
TRBV5-4	NA	NA	TRBJ1-3	TGTGCCAGCAGCTTGCTGGACCAAAACACCATATATTTT	CASSLLDQNTIYF
TRBV4-1	NA	TRBD2	TRBJ2-1	TGCGCCAGCAGCCATCTGAAGGGACTAGCGGGAGAACATGAGCAGTTCTTC	CASSHLKGLAGEHEQFF
TRBV28	NA	NA	TRBJ2-7	TGTGCCAGCAGTCCGCTTGGGGACTTCTCCTACGAGCAGTACTTC	CASSPLGDFSYEQYF
TRBV7-3	NA	TRBD2	TRBJ2-1	TGTGCCAGCAGCCTGGGACTAGCGGGAGGGAATGAGCAGTTCTTC	CASSLGLAGGNEQFF